This T cell receptor beta chain appears in the sequencing data of a study of CD8+CD57+ T cells in acquired aplastic anemia. Those patients picked for sequencing had displayed CD8+CD57+ cell expansion on flow cytometry. CDR3 length equals 12 residues. Germline V gene sequence: CDR1 DFQATT, CDR2 SNEGSKA (reference sequence). V shed 1 base and J shed 6 bases, with 4 bases lying between them. TCR beta VDJ and CDR3 were profiled, and genomic DNA was the template. TCRdb fed the reads into MiXCR, producing one record per CDR3 protein. This table holds 150,000 to 200,000 distinct CDR3 sequences, over 40% found once.

J is TRBJ1-6 and V is TRBV20-1; D gene unclear. This TCR was sampled from a human donor with aplastic anemia. Sequencing used sorted CD4+, CD8+, or CD8+CD57+ T cells (not recorded which) from PBMCs. This CDR3 is CSARGVNSPLHF. DNA for the CDR3: TGCAGTGCTAGAGGGGTTAATTCACCCCTCCACTTT.